This T cell receptor beta chain derives from a study of blood T cell repertoires in COVID-19. At the level of the study: Collection of acute and convalescent COVID-19 samples took place in the United States, Italy and Spain.

V was clipped by 7 bases and J by 4 bases; unmatched bases: 1. Per the germline V gene, CDR1 is SGHNT and CDR2 is YYREEE (reference sequence). The length of the CDR3 is 12 residues. Here immunoSEQ multiplex PCR was the method, and the copy in TCRdb shows in-frame clones only, minus some. The sample lists about 170,000 clones, 65% to 85% seen once, with roughly 19% in the top ten. The sequenced material came from peripheral blood. This receptor was obtained from a woman in her sixties or seventies who had recovered from COVID-19. This sequence joins TRBV5-4 and TRBJ2-2; 7 nucleotides agree with TRBD2. The CDR3 nucleotides are TGTGCCAGCGGGAGGGCCACCGGGGAGCTGTTTTTT. Translation gives CASGRATGELFF.